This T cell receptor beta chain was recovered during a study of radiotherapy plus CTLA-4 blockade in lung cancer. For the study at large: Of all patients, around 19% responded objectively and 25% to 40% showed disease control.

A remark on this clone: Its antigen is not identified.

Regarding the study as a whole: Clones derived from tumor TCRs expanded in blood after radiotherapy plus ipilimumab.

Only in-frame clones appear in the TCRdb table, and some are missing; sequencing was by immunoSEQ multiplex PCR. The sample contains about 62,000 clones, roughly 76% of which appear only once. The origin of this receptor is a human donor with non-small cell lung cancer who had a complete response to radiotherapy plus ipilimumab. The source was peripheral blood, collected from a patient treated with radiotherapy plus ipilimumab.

CDR3 residues: CASSPTLVKAGGSVEQFF. The CDR3 DNA is TGTGCCAGCTCACCAACCTTGGTAAAAGCGGGAGGTTCTGTTGAGCAGTTCTTC. This chain uses TRBV18 with TRBJ2-1; 9 nucleotides align to TRBD2. The CDR3 consists of 18 residues. The ends lost 2 bases at V and 9 bases at J; junction bases unmatched: 17. Per the germline V gene, CDR1 is KGHSH and CDR2 is LQKENI.